This T cell receptor beta chain was observed in a study of T cells after yellow fever vaccination. TCRdb independently ran MiXCR on the 5' RACE reads; one entry per CDR3 protein. In the table there are about 260,000 distinct CDR3 sequences, about 5% of which are singletons. V shed 0 bases and J shed 7 bases, with 8 bases lying between them. Germline V gives CDR1 MNHEY, CDR2 SVGEGT. The CDR3 runs to 13 residues. A few counts support this clonotype. Its antigen is as yet unknown. Study-wide results and caveats: Researchers report a weaker secondary response that nonetheless peaked faster, day 5 versus 15. In post-booster samples, most primary-vaccination clones reappeared (roughly 96% CD4, around 87% CD8).

This chain connects TRBV6-2 or TRBV6-3 to TRBJ2-3; D is perhaps TRBD2 (6 bases). Sample: CD4+ T cells sorted from PBMCs, taken on the day of the yellow fever booster vaccination. The origin of this receptor is a man between 18 and 35 years old who received the YFV17D yellow fever vaccine. The CDR3 loop reads CASSYSAGNTQYF. CDR3 in DNA: TGTGCCAGCAGTTACTCGGCGGGGAATACGCAGTATTTT.